Described below is a single T cell receptor beta chain sequence and its context. This entry belongs to a study of blood T cell repertoires in COVID-19. The overall study: Donors in the United States, Italy and Spain gave samples during acute or convalescent COVID-19. From T cells, B-cell-depleted T cells, or PBMCs came the material, which was cDNA or gDNA.

This table comes from immunoSEQ multiplex PCR, and its TCRdb copy is limited to in-frame clones, with some not included. The sample includes 150,000 to 200,000 clones, about 90% of them seen just once. V shed 4 bases and J shed 4 bases, with 7 bases lying between them. Per the germline V gene, CDR1 is MDHEN and CDR2 is SYDVKM. This CDR3 spans 12 amino acids. Specimen: PBMCs or T cells enriched from blood (not recorded which). This rearrangement joins TRBV28 to TRBJ1-2, with D unresolved. The receptor comes from a woman aged 18-35 years who had recovered from COVID-19. The CDR3 DNA is TGTGCCAGCAGTTCAAACATCTATGGCTACACCTTC. This translates into CASSSNIYGYTF.